The TCR beta chain under discussion was sequenced for a study of OX40 agonist ivuxolimab in advanced cancers. At the level of the study: It was ivuxolimab, an agonistic anti-OX40 (CD134) antibody, that patients were treated with. A mean age of around 60 years, range about 23 to 90, was recorded, and 82.7% were male.

This CDR3 has 18 residues. In germline, CDR1 is KGHSH, CDR2 LQKENI. Between the trimmed V and J ends, which lost 6 bases and 0 bases, there was a span of 20 bases. Assay used: immunoSEQ multiplex PCR; TCRdb lists only in-frame clones, some missing. Of tens of thousands of clones in the sample, around 87% were seen once. This TCR was sampled from an adult with an advanced solid tumor such as melanoma, head and neck, liver or kidney cancer. The V gene is TRBV18, the J gene TRBJ1-4; D perhaps matches TRBD1 (6 bases). Sequenced here: CD4+ or CD8+ T cells sorted from blood, sampled in a trial of the OX40 agonist ivuxolimab. The CDR3 spells CASSTKTGTSPTNEKLFF. DNA of the CDR3: TGTGCCAGCTCTACAAAGACAGGAACTTCCCCAACTAATGAAAAACTGTTTTTT. The complete variable domain, with remaining parts taken from reference TRBV18 and TRBJ1-4, reads NAGVMQNPRHLVRRRGQEARLRCSPMKGHSHVYWYRQLPEEGLKFMVYLQKENIIDESGMPKERFSAEFPKEGPSILRIQQVVRGDSAAYFCASSTKTGTSPTNEKLFFGSGTQLSVL.